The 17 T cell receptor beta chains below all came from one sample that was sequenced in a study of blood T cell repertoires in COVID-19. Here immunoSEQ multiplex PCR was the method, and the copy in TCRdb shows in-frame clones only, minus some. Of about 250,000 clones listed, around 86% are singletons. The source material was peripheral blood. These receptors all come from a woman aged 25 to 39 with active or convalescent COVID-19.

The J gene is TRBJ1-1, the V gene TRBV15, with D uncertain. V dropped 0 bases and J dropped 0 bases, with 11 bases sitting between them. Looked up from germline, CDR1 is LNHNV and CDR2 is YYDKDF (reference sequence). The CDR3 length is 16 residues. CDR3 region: CATSRDRRRLNTEAFF. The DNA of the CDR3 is TGTGCCACCAGCAGAGATCGCCGGCGGTTGAACACTGAAGCTTTCTTT.

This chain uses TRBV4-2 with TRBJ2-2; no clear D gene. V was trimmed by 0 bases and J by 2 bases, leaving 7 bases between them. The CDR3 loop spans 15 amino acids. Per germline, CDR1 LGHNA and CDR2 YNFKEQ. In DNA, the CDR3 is TGTGCCAGCAGCCAAGAGCGACTCAACACCGGGGAGCTGTTTTTT. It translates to CASSQERLNTGELFF.

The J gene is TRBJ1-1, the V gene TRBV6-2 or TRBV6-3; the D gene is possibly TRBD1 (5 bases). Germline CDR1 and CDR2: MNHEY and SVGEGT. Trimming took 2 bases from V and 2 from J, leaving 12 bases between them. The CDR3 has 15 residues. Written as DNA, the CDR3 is TGTGCCAGCAGTTACCCCCGGACATCCAACACTGAAGCTTTCTTT. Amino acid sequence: CASSYPRTSNTEAFF.

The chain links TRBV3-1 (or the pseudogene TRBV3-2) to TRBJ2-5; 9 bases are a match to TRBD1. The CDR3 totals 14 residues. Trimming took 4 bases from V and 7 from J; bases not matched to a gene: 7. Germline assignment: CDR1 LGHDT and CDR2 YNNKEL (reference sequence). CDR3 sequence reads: CASSLRDRDGTQYF. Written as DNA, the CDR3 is TGTGCCAGCAGCCTCCGGGACAGGGACGGGACCCAGTACTTC.

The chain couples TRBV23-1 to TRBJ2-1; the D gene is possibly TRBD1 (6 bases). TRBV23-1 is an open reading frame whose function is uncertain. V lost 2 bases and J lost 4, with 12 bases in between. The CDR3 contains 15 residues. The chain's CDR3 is CASSQVGQGYNEQFF. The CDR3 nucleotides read TGCGCCAGCAGTCAAGTCGGGCAGGGGTACAATGAGCAGTTCTTC.

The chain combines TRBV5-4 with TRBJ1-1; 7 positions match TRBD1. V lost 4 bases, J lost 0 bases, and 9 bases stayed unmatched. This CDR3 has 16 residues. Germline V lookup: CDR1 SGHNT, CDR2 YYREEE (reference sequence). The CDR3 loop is CASSPGGTAVNTEAFF. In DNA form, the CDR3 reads TGTGCCAGCAGCCCGGGTGGGACAGCTGTGAACACTGAAGCTTTCTTT. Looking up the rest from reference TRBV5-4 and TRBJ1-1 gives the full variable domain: ETGVTQSPTHLIKTRGQQVTLRCSSQSGHNTVSWYQQALGQGPQFIFQYYREEENGRGNFPPRFSGLQFPNYSSELNVNALELDDSALYLCASSPGGTAVNTEAFFGQGTRLTVV.

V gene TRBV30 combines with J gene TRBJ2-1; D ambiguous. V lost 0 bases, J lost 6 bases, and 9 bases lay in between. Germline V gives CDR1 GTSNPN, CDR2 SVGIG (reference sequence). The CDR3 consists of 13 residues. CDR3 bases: TGTGCCTGGAGTGTCCGGGTTCGCAATGAGCAGTTCTTC. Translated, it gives CAWSVRVRNEQFF.

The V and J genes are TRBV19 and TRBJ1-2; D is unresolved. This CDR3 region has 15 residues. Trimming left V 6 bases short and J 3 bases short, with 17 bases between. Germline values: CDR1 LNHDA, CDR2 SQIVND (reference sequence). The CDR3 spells CASSSDAQSYYGYTF. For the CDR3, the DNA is TGTGCCAGTAGCAGCGACGCTCAAAGCTACTATGGCTACACCTTC.

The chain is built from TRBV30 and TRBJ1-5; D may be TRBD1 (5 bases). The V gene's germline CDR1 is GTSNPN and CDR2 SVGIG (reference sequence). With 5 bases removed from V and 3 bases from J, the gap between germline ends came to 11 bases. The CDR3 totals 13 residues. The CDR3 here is CAWGGNSNQPQHF. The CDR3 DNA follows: TGTGCCTGGGGGGGGAACTCCAATCAGCCCCAGCATTTT. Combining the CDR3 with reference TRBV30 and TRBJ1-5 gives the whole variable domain SQTIHQWPATLVQPVGSPLSLECTVEGTSNPNLYWYRQAAGRGLQLLFYSVGIGQISSEVPQNLSASRPQDRQFILSSKKLLLSDSGFYLCAWGGNSNQPQHFGDGTRLSIL.

In DNA form, the CDR3 reads TGTGCCAGCAGTGGACAGGTCAGAGCAGATACGCAGTATTTT. Translating gives CASSGQVRADTQYF. The chain uses TRBV6-2 or TRBV6-3 and TRBJ2-3; 7 positions agree with TRBD1. Losses at the gene ends were 5 bases for V and 4 bases for J; bases not matched to a gene: 6. In germline, CDR1 is MNHEY, CDR2 SVGEGT. The CDR3 is made up of 14 amino acids.

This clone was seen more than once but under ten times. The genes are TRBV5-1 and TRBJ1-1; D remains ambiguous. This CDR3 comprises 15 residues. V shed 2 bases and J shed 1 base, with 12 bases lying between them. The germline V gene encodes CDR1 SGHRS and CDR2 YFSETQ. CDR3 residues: CASSFGQVPNTEAFF. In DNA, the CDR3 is TGCGCCAGCAGCTTTGGTCAGGTGCCGAACACTGAAGCTTTCTTT.

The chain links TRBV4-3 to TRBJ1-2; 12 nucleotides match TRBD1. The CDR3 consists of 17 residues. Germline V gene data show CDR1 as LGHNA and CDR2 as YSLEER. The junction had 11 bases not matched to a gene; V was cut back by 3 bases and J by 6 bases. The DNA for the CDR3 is TGCGCCAGCAGCCATGGGACCGGGACAGGGGGCGCGAATGGCTACACCTTC. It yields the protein CASSHGTGTGGANGYTF.

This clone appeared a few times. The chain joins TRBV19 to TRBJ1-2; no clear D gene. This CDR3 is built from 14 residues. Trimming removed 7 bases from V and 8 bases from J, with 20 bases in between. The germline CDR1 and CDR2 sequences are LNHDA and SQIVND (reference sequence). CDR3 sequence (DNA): TGTGCCAGTACCCGGGAAGGGAGGGCCGACGGCTACACCTTC. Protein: CASTREGRADGYTF.

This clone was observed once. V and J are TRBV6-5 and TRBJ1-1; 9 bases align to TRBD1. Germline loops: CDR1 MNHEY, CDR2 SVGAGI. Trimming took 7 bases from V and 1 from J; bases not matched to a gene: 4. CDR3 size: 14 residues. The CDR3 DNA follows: TGTGCCAGCAATACGGGACAGGGGAACACTGAAGCTTTCTTT. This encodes CASNTGQGNTEAFF.

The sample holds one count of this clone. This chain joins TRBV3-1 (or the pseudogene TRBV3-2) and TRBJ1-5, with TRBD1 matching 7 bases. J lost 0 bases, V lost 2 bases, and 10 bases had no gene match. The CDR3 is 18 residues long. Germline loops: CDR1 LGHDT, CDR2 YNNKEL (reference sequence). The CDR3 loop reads CASSQSGTERYSNQPQHF. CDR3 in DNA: TGTGCCAGCAGCCAATCCGGGACAGAGCGCTATAGCAATCAGCCCCAGCATTTT.

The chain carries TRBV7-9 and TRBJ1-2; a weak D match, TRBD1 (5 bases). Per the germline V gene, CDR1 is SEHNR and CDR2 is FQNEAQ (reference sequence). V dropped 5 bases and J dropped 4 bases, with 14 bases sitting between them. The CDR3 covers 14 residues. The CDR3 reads CASSRPGGGYGYTF. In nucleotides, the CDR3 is TGTGCCAGCAGCCGTCCGGGGGGAGGCTATGGCTACACCTTC. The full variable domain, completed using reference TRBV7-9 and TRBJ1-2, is DTGVSQNPRHKITKRGQNVTFRCDPISEHNRLYWYRQTLGQGPEFLTYFQNEAQLEKSRLLSDRFSAERPKGSFSTLEIQRTEQGDSAMYLCASSRPGGGYGYTFGSGTRLTVV.

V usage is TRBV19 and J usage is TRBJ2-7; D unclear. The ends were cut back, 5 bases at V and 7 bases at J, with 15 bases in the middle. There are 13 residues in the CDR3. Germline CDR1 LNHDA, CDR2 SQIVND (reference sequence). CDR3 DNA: TGTGCCAGTAGTGTTCGCGTCGGTGTAGAGCAGTACTTC. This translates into CASSVRVGVEQYF.